The 31 T cell receptor delta chains below all came from one sample that was sequenced in a study of delta chains in infants with herpesvirus infections. TCR cDNA was made from PBMC RNA with gamma- and delta-chain-specific primers. TCRdb re-called the RT-PCR reads with CATT. This sample has 820 or so delta-chain clones; approximately 39% occur once, and the top ten carry around a tenth. Source: peripheral blood, taken at time point 2 of longitudinal follow-up. The receptors originated from a human donor who was a Ugandan infant, either HIV-exposed or HIV-unexposed (not recorded which).

A remark on this clone: A much more abundant neighbour one base away suggests this may be a read error. The chain carries TRDV1 and TRDJ1; the D gene is possibly TRDD1 (6 bases). Germline CDR1 and CDR2: TSWWSYY and QGS. The V end was cut by 2 bases, the J end by 7 bases, with 14 bases between. The CDR3 contains 14 residues. CDR3 coding DNA: TGTGCTCTTGGGGAAACCGTAATAGTCGGTAAACTCATCTTT. It is translated as CALGETVIVGKLIF.

This clone is judged large (0.1 to 1%). The chain combines TRDV2 with TRDJ3, with TRDD3 matching over 11 bases. V was clipped by 0 bases and J by 2 bases; unmatched bases: 5. Germline lookup yields CDR1 GEAIGNYY and CDR2 EKD. This CDR3 region has 19 residues. Here the CDR3 DNA reads TGTGCCTGTGACACCATACTGGGGGATAGAACCTGGGACACCCGACAGATGTTTTTC. Translated, it gives CACDTILGDRTWDTRQMFF.

By its share, this clone is large. The identical CDR3 is also encoded by other nucleotide sequences in the sample. The chain joins TRDV1 to TRDJ1, with D possibly TRDD2 on 7 matching bases. CDR3 size: 20 residues. Germline-derived CDR1 and CDR2 are TSWWSYY and QGS. V was cut by 5 bases and J by 0 bases, with 28 bases left in between. Written as DNA, the CDR3 is TGTGCTCTTGGGTTTCCTACGTGGCTACTGGGATGGGAGTACACCGATAAACTCATCTTT. As protein: CALGFPTWLLGWEYTDKLIF.

The sample holds a few counts of this clone. This chain connects TRDV1 to TRDJ2; D may be TRDD2 (6 bases). The CDR3 sequence is 16 residues long. The germline V gene has CDR1 TSWWSYY and CDR2 QGS. Trimming cost V 2 bases and J 5 bases, with 15 bases left between them. The CDR3 nucleotides are TGTGCTCTTGGGGAAAGGTCCTACGGACCCACAGCACAACTCTTCTTT. Amino acids: CALGERSYGPTAQLFF.

This clone was counted between two and nine times. The V call is TRDV1, the J call TRDJ1; TRDD3 matches 9 bases. Trimming at V came to 5 bases and at J to 3 bases, leaving 22 bases not matched to a gene. CDR3 size: 20 residues. Germline V gene lookup returns CDR1 TSWWSYY and CDR2 QGS. CDR3 DNA sequence: TGTGCTCTTGGGAAGCAAATAGAGAACCTACGGGGATACGCCCCCGATAAACTCATCTTT. Protein: CALGKQIENLRGYAPDKLIF.

The CDR3: CALGARRGYESTDKLIF. The CDR3 DNA follows: TGTGCTCTTGGTGCCAGGAGGGGATACGAAAGCACCGATAAACTCATCTTT. The chain employs TRDV1 and TRDJ1, with 9 bases aligning to TRDD3. Germline V gives CDR1 TSWWSYY, CDR2 QGS. The CDR3 has 17 amino acids. The ends lost 6 bases at V and 1 base at J; junction bases unmatched: 12.

Within the sample, this clone is large. The chain links TRDV1 to TRDJ1; 12 bases match TRDD3. This CDR3 is built from 21 residues. Trimming removed 5 bases from V and 0 bases from J; junction bases left unmatched: 19. CDR1 and CDR2 (germline): TSWWSYY, QGS. CDR3 residues: CALGRGPTDTGGYPHTDKLIF. Written as DNA, the CDR3 is TGTGCTCTTGGGAGGGGTCCTACCGATACTGGGGGATACCCCCACACCGATAAACTCATCTTT.

The table lists this clone with a few counts. The chain is built from TRDV1 and TRDJ1; tentative D call: TRDD2 (5 bases). The CDR3 has 18 residues. Germline V CDR1 and CDR2: TSWWSYY, QGS. The V end was cut by 5 bases, the J end by 2 bases, with 24 bases between. Here the CDR3 DNA reads TGTGCTCTTGGGTTTCCCCCGGCGGCCTTCGGTGGAACCGATAAACTCATCTTT. Residues: CALGFPPAAFGGTDKLIF.

This clone is large (0.1 to 1%) by share. The V call is TRDV1, the J call TRDJ2; tentative D call: TRDD3 (6 bases). Germline CDR1 is TSWWSYY and CDR2 is QGS. This CDR3 region has 18 residues. Trimming removed 3 bases at V and 8 bases at J, with 25 bases between. The CDR3 sequence is CALGDIRPIRMSRAQLFF. The CDR3 bases are TGTGCTCTTGGGGACATACGCCCGATACGCATGAGTAGGGCACAACTCTTCTTT.

Notes on this clone: One base away lies a much larger clone, so this may be a sequencing read error. The sample carries other DNA sequences with the same CDR3. The chain has TRDV1 and TRDJ1, with 7 bases matching TRDD3. The CDR3 contains 22 residues. Germline V CDR1 and CDR2: TSWWSYY, QGS. CDR3 sequence (DNA): TGCGCTCTTGGACCGCGCCTCCTAGTTCCACCACTGGGGACCCCTGATAGGCATAAACTCATCTTT. It encodes CALGPRLLVPPLGTPDRHKLIF.

Concerning this clone: The germline gene is not matched at one end of the junction; a read error may be the cause. The rearrangement joins TRDV1 to TRDJ1; D is perhaps TRDD2 (9 bases). Germline V gene data show CDR1 as TSWWSYY and CDR2 as QGS. CDR3 length: 20 amino acids. CDR3 coding DNA: TGTGCTCTTAGGGAACCCGGCCTTCCTACGTACTGGGGGTTCACCGATAAACTCATCTTT. This gives the protein CALREPGLPTYWGFTDKLIF.

The chain combines TRDV2 with TRDJ3; 13 nucleotides line up with TRDD3. V gave up 0 bases and J gave up 3 bases; unmatched junction bases: 4. This CDR3 has 19 amino acids. The germline V gene encodes CDR1 GEAIGNYY and CDR2 EKD. DNA of the CDR3: TGTGCCTGTGACACCGTACTGGGGGATACGCACTGGGACACCCGACAGATGTTTTTC. Protein: CACDTVLGDTHWDTRQMFF.

The chain links TRDV1 to TRDJ1; D gene unclear. The CDR3 covers 15 residues. Trimming pared 3 bases from V and 3 bases from J, leaving 14 bases between. In germline, CDR1 is TSWWSYY, CDR2 QGS. The CDR3 is CALGDSRPLSDKLIF. The DNA for the CDR3 is TGTGCTCTTGGGGATAGCCGCCCCCTATCCGATAAACTCATCTTT.

The rearrangement uses TRDV1 and TRDJ1, with TRDD3 matching 9 bases. V shed 0 bases, J shed 0 bases, and the junction held 11 bases outside the gene matches. The germline gives CDR1 TSWWSYY, CDR2 QGS. This CDR3 comprises 19 residues. CDR3 region: CALGELGIRRGRDTDKLIF. The CDR3 coding sequence is TGTGCTCTTGGGGAACTGGGGATACGAAGGGGCAGGGACACCGATAAACTCATCTTT.

This clone is judged large (0.1 to 1%). Here the CDR3 reads CALGELGGRKALIF. The DNA of the CDR3 is TGTGCTCTTGGGGAACTCGGGGGAAGGAAGGCACTCATCTTT. The chain couples TRDV1 to TRDJ1; TRDD3 is a possible D gene (6 bases). Germline V gene data show CDR1 as TSWWSYY and CDR2 as QGS. V lost 0 bases and J lost 10, with 15 bases in between. CDR3 length: 14 residues.

This clone was counted between two and nine times. The chain combines TRDV3 with TRDJ1, with no clear D. The CDR3 is made up of 13 amino acids. V was shortened by 2 bases and J by 2 bases, with 12 bases between the two germline ends. Germline CDR1 is TVYSNPD and CDR2 is GDNSRS (reference sequence). CDR3 nucleotides: TGTGCCTTTTTCGAGATAACAACCGATAAACTCATCTTT. Its protein product is CAFFEITTDKLIF.

This chain joins TRDV1 and TRDJ1; the match to TRDD3 covers 8 bases. J was trimmed by 0 bases and V by 3 bases; bases with no gene match: 18. Germline assignment: CDR1 TSWWSYY and CDR2 QGS. The CDR3 extends over 20 amino acids. DNA for the CDR3: TGTGCTCTTGGGGACCCCCCTTCCCAATACTGGGGGGTGTACACCGATAAACTCATCTTT. Its protein product is CALGDPPSQYWGVYTDKLIF.

This clone was detected only a few times. The rearrangement links TRDV1 to TRDJ1; TRDD2 aligns across 9 bases. From germline, CDR1 is TSWWSYY and CDR2 QGS. This CDR3 contains 19 residues. J gave up 1 base and V 3 bases, and 15 bases lay outside the gene matches. CDR3 coding DNA: TGTGCTCTTGGGGACCCCTTCCTACGGTACGTTGGGGGCACCGATAAACTCATCTTT. Translated: CALGDPFLRYVGGTDKLIF.

Concerning this clone itself: This may arise from a read error, as a much more abundant clone is one base away. The genes are TRDV1 and TRDJ1; TRDD3 matches 9 bases. V dropped 5 bases and J dropped 4; count of bases not matched to a gene: 14. CDR3 length: 17 residues. Germline CDR1 and CDR2: TSWWSYY and QGS. CDR3 loop: CALGFPTPYWGSDKLIF. DNA of the CDR3: TGTGCTCTTGGGTTTCCTACGCCGTACTGGGGGAGCGATAAACTCATCTTT.

This sequence joins TRDV2 and TRDJ1; TRDD3 matches 13 bases. The CDR3 extends over 18 amino acids. After removal of 3 bases from V and 5 bases from J, the junction contained 14 bases not matched to a gene. Germline V gene data show CDR1 as GEAIGNYY and CDR2 as EKD. CDR3 in amino acids: CACDAVLGDTRVLDKLIF. DNA for the CDR3: TGTGCCTGTGACGCGGTACTGGGGGATACGCGGGTCTTGGATAAACTCATCTTT.

This rearrangement joins TRDV1 to TRDJ1; 7 bases map to TRDD3. From germline, CDR1 is TSWWSYY and CDR2 QGS. The CDR3 is made up of 21 amino acids. The J segment lost 11 bases and the V segment lost 1 base, leaving 31 bases of the junction unmatched. As DNA, the CDR3 is TGTGCTCTTGGGGAACCCCTAGACCATCTTCCCGGGGGCAACTGGGGATCCGTGCTCATCTTT. Translating gives CALGEPLDHLPGGNWGSVLIF.

Worth noting for this clone: Other DNA sequences from this sample encode an identical CDR3 as well. The chain combines TRDV1 with TRDJ2; possibly TRDD1 or TRDD3 for D (6 bases each). Looked up from germline, CDR1 is TSWWSYY and CDR2 is QGS. V shed 0 bases and J shed 4 bases, with 18 bases lying between them. The CDR3 runs 18 residues. The CDR3 is CALGELEISGGKTAQLFF. CDR3 nucleotide sequence: TGTGCTCTTGGGGAACTAGAAATAAGTGGGGGTAAGACAGCACAACTCTTCTTT.

CDR3 amino acids: CALGDEGLRDRGIPGWTDKLIF. The CDR3 DNA is TGTGCTCTTGGGGACGAAGGCCTTCGGGACCGGGGGATACCAGGATGGACCGATAAACTCATCTTT. The chain links TRDV1 to TRDJ1; 9 bases align to TRDD3. This CDR3 is built from 22 residues. Germline loops: CDR1 TSWWSYY, CDR2 QGS. Germline trimming cut 3 bases from V and 2 bases from J; bases unmatched to any gene: 25.

By share of the sample, this clone is large. This chain connects TRDV1 to TRDJ3; 11 nucleotides align to TRDD3. Per the germline V gene, CDR1 is TSWWSYY and CDR2 is QGS. This CDR3 is built from 28 residues. The J segment lost 11 bases and the V segment lost 1 base, leaving 40 bases of the junction unmatched. The CDR3 DNA reads TGTGCTCTTGGGGAACGTGAACGATTCCTACTTTCGTACTGGGGGATAACAGGGCAAAACTCGAGTCCCCGACAGATGTTTTTC. Its protein product is CALGERERFLLSYWGITGQNSSPRQMFF.

Worth noting for this clone: The likely explanation is a read error, given a far larger clone one base away. The chain joins TRDV1 to TRDJ3; D might be TRDD2 (6 bases). The CDR3 consists of 22 residues. The V gene's germline CDR1 is TSWWSYY and CDR2 QGS. CDR3 residues: CALGEGVLLRWGHSWDPRQMFF. DNA for the CDR3: TGTGCTCTTGGGGAAGGTGTCCTCCTACGATGGGGACACTCCTGGGACCCCCGACAGATGTTTTTC.

The genes are TRDV3 and TRDJ1; 9 nucleotides match TRDD3. Germline values: CDR1 TVYSNPD, CDR2 GDNSRS (reference sequence). The CDR3 length is 16 residues. After removal of 4 bases from V and 7 bases from J, the junction contained 19 bases not matched to a gene. CDR3 in amino acids: CACLPSEVGDSRKLIF. Written as DNA, the CDR3 is TGTGCCTGCCTCCCTTCCGAAGTGGGGGATAGTCGTAAACTCATCTTT.

A remark on this clone: This sequence is one base from a far larger clone and is likely a read error. The genes are TRDV1 and TRDJ3; D is possibly TRDD2 (6 bases). Trimming shortened V by 2 bases and J by 0 bases, and 23 bases separated the two germline ends. The CDR3 has 22 residues. The germline CDR1 and CDR2 sequences are TSWWSYY and QGS. The CDR3 bases are TGTGCTCTTGGGGAAGGTGTCCTCCTACGATGGGTACACTCCTGGGACACCCGACAGATGTTTTTC. Translating gives CALGEGVLLRWVHSWDTRQMFF.

This clone was detected a few times. The chain links TRDV1 to TRDJ1; D remains ambiguous. Germline V gene data show CDR1 as TSWWSYY and CDR2 as QGS. Deletions cut 2 bases from V and 7 bases from J, with 17 bases between. The CDR3 covers 15 residues. CDR3 coding DNA: TGTGCTCTTGGGGAAGACCTTATACTGCCTATTAAACTCATCTTT. This encodes CALGEDLILPIKLIF.

This clone was observed a few times. A much larger clone lies one base from this, so it may be a read error. V and J are TRDV1 and TRDJ1; the D is unclear. Germline CDR1 and CDR2: TSWWSYY and QGS. V was shortened by 1 base and J by 0 bases, with 12 bases between the two germline ends. CDR3 size: 16 residues. CDR3 bases: TGTGCTCTTGGGGAACCTCCCCCCCAATACACCGATAAACTCATCTTT. Its protein product is CALGEPPPQYTDKLIF.

A few counts support this clone. The chain employs TRDV1 and TRDJ1, with TRDD3 matching 7 bases. Germline CDR1 and CDR2: TSWWSYY and QGS. This CDR3 is 15 amino acids long. V trimming: 3 bases; J trimming: 3 bases; junction bases outside the gene matches: 7. The CDR3, as DNA: TGTGCTCTTGGGGATCTTGGGGATATCGCCGATAAACTCATCTTT. Translating it yields CALGDLGDIADKLIF.

This chain joins TRDV1 and TRDJ3; 8 nucleotides align to TRDD3. V gave up 4 bases and J gave up 0 bases; unmatched junction bases: 20. Germline V lookup: CDR1 TSWWSYY, CDR2 QGS. The CDR3 is 23 amino acids. The CDR3 region is CALGGPFILGAYQHSWDTRQMFF. CDR3 nucleotide sequence: TGTGCTCTTGGGGGACCCTTCATACTGGGGGCCTACCAACACTCCTGGGACACCCGACAGATGTTTTTC.